This T cell receptor beta chain was recovered during a study of T cell responses to AZD1222 COVID-19 vaccine. Study summary: Pooled samples include second doses given at about 4 or 12 weeks.

The CDR3 contains 13 residues. Per germline, CDR1 MGHDK and CDR2 SYGVNS. V was pared by 7 bases and J by 2 bases, with 10 bases between. Produced via immunoSEQ multiplex PCR; TCRdb's table is partial and in-frame only. The sample carries over 150,000 clones, over 85% recorded once. The clonotype comes from an adult in good health. This chain connects TRBV25-1 to TRBJ2-3, with a tentative D call TRBD1 (6 bases). The input for sequencing was peripheral blood, taken on day 0 of AZD1222 vaccination. CDR3 in DNA: TGTGCCAGCAAGGGACAAAACACAGATACGCAGTATTTT. Protein sequence: CASKGQNTDTQYF.